This TCR beta chain was documented in a study of regulatory dendritic cells for organ transplantation. Libraries were prepared by immunoSEQ multiplex PCR; TCRdb keeps only in-frame clonotypes and omits some of them. Found here are 11,000 or so clones, roughly two thirds of them singletons; the top ten hold 15% to 20%. In germline, CDR1 is SGHVT, CDR2 SQSDAQ. V was trimmed by 1 base and J by 10 bases, leaving 14 bases between them. The CDR3 sequence is 14 residues long. The gene calls are TRBV7-4 and TRBJ2-1; possible D gene TRBD2, 6 bases. This sequence originates from a human donor in good health. The sample taken for sequencing was memory CD8+ T cells from blood. Subset specified: CD45RO+ memory T cells. DNA of the CDR3: TGTGCCAGCAGCTTAGTTCGGACTATACGGGAGCAGTTCTTC. Protein sequence: CASSLVRTIREQFF.